This T cell receptor beta chain came from a study of blood T cell repertoires in COVID-19. Looking at the study overall: In each case, the material was cDNA or gDNA derived from T cells, B-cell-depleted T cells, or PBMCs.

Authors' processing steps: Estimation of nucleated cell counts relied on the amplification of reference gene primers. TCRdb keeps only in-frame clones here, not all; method: immunoSEQ multiplex PCR. V, J and clone size were drawn from that table, and D and trimming were deduced from the DNA. The profile shows some 230,000 clones, roughly 84% of them singletons. The CDR3 extends over 11 amino acids. In germline, CDR1 is DFQATT, CDR2 SNEGSKA (reference sequence). The source of this sequence is a woman aged 60-75 years with acute or convalescent COVID-19. The sample consisted of peripheral blood. The chain uses TRBV20-1 and TRBJ2-7; 7 bases fit TRBD2. CDR3 bases: TGCAGCCCGGGGAGGGTGGATCGGCAGTACTTC. This gives the protein CSPGRVDRQYF.